The 5 T cell receptor beta chains presented below share a single source sample, sequenced in a study of blood T cell repertoires in COVID-19. TCRdb keeps only in-frame clones here, not all; method: immunoSEQ multiplex PCR. The data show 30,000 to 50,000 clones, 65% to 90% seen once. Sequenced: peripheral blood. All receptors derive from a human donor in a cohort sampled during active COVID-19.

This chain uses TRBV19 with TRBJ2-5; D might be TRBD1 (6 bases). Per the germline V gene, CDR1 is LNHDA and CDR2 is SQIVND (reference sequence). CDR3 size: 14 residues. Trimming removed 5 bases at V and 9 bases at J, with 19 bases between. The CDR3 DNA reads TGTGCCAGTAGTGGCCAGGGGTGGCAAGGGGCCCAGTACTTC. Its translation is CASSGQGWQGAQYF.

The chain couples TRBV4-2 to TRBJ2-5, with 7 bases fitting TRBD1. V trimming: 2 bases; J trimming: 5 bases; junction bases outside the gene matches: 5. Germline assignment: CDR1 LGHNA and CDR2 YNFKEQ. This CDR3 comprises 14 residues. CDR3 residues: CASSQRTGIETQYF. CDR3 DNA sequence: TGTGCCAGCAGCCAACGGACAGGTATCGAGACCCAGTACTTC.

The chain uses TRBV6-2 or TRBV6-3 and TRBJ1-1; 7 bases align to TRBD1. With V trimmed by 6 bases and J by 6 bases, 10 bases remained unmatched. Germline V gene data show CDR1 as MNHEY and CDR2 as SVGEGT. The CDR3 spans 14 residues. The CDR3 region is CASSEGAPRAEAFF. Written as DNA, the CDR3 is TGTGCCAGCAGCGAGGGGGCCCCAAGGGCTGAAGCTTTCTTT.

V and J are TRBV29-1 and TRBJ1-5, with 9 bases fitting TRBD1. The germline V gene has CDR1 SQVTM and CDR2 ANQGSEA. The CDR3 is 13 amino acids. V lost 7 bases, J lost 4 bases, and 5 bases stayed unmatched. The CDR3 spells CSGGQGLNQPQHF. In nucleotides, the CDR3 is TGCAGCGGAGGACAGGGGCTTAATCAGCCCCAGCATTTT.

The V and J genes are TRBV19 and TRBJ1-4, with a weak D call TRBD1 (6 bases). CDR1 and CDR2 from the germline V gene are LNHDA and SQIVND (reference sequence). The V end lost 10 bases, the J end lost 5 bases, and 23 bases lay between the germline ends. The CDR3 extends over 16 amino acids. The CDR3 bases are TGTGCCACCATGCGAGGGGGTTATGGGCAAAATGAAAAACTGTTTTTT. This encodes CATMRGGYGQNEKLFF. Full variable domain (outside the CDR3, taken from reference TRBV19 and TRBJ1-4): DGGITQSPKYLFRKEGQNVTLSCEQNLNHDAMYWYRQDPGQGLRLIYYSQIVNDFQKGDIAEGYSVSREKKESFPLTVTSAQKNPTAFYLCATMRGGYGQNEKLFFGSGTQLSVL.